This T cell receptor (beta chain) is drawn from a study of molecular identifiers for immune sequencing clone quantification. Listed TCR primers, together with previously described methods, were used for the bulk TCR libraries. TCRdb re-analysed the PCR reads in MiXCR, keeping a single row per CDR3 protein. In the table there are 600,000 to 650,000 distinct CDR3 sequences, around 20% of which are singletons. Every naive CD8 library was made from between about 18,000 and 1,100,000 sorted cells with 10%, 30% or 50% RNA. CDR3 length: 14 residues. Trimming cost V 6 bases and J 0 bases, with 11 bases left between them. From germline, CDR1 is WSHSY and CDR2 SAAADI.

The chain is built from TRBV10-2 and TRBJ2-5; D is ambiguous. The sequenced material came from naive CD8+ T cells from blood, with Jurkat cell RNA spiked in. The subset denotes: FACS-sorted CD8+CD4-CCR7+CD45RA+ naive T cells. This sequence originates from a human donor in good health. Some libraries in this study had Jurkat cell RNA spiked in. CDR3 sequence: CASRATGHQETQYF. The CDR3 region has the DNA TGCGCCAGCAGGGCCACCGGACACCAAGAGACCCAGTACTTC.